A selection of T cell receptor beta chains follows, all from one sample in a study of early T cells in non-severe SARS-CoV-2 infection. TCRdb redid the calling of the 5' RACE reads with MiXCR, one entry per CDR3 protein. The table records 30,000 or so distinct CDR3 sequences, around 6.6% of them present only once. Sequencing used whole blood. These receptors all stem from an adult who was a healthcare worker with PCR-confirmed SARS-CoV-2 infection or an uninfected control (not recorded which). Both conserved end residues are part of each CDR3. The order of the fields is V gene, clone size, D gene, J gene, CDR3 DNA, CDR3 protein. A D gene is named only where the DNA matches it firmly. The size entry is marked missing in some rows and otherwise reads once, few, many or a size class.

v_gene: TRBV19; abundance: many; d_gene: .; j_gene: TRBJ2-2; CDR3nt: TGTGCCAGTACAGAGACAGGCTACACCGGGGAGCTGTTTTTT; CDR3aa: CASTETGYTGELFF
v_gene: TRBV12-3/TRBV12-4; abundance: many; d_gene: .; j_gene: TRBJ1-2; CDR3nt: TGTGCCAGCAGGACCGCGGGGGCTGGCTATGGCTACACCTTC; CDR3aa: CASRTAGAGYGYTF
v_gene: TRBV20-1; abundance: many; d_gene: .; j_gene: TRBJ2-5; CDR3nt: TGCAGTGCTAGAGAGTTGGACAGACAAGAGACCCAGTACTTC; CDR3aa: CSARELDRQETQYF
v_gene: TRBV3-1; abundance: few; d_gene: TRBD2; j_gene: TRBJ2-2; CDR3nt: TGTGCCAGCAGCCACCTTGGGACTAGCGGGAAGAACACCGGGGAGCTGTTTTTT; CDR3aa: CASSHLGTSGKNTGELFF
v_gene: TRBV12-3/TRBV12-4; abundance: many; d_gene: TRBD1; j_gene: TRBJ1-2; CDR3nt: TGTGCCAGCAGTTTGACAGGGGAAGCTGGCTACACCTTC; CDR3aa: CASSLTGEAGYTF
v_gene: TRBV3-1; abundance: many; d_gene: TRBD1; j_gene: TRBJ2-3; CDR3nt: TGTGCCAGCAGCAGGACAGGGACAGATACGCAGTATTTT; CDR3aa: CASSRTGTDTQYF
v_gene: TRBV12-5; abundance: many; d_gene: .; j_gene: TRBJ2-4; CDR3nt: TGTGCTAGTGGTTTGGTTCAGGGCGGCAAAAACATTCAGTACTTC; CDR3aa: CASGLVQGGKNIQYF
v_gene: TRBV7-9; abundance: large; d_gene: TRBD1; j_gene: TRBJ2-2; CDR3nt: TGTGCCAGCAGCCCAACCCGACAGGGTCTGGCCGGGGAGCTGTTTTTT; CDR3aa: CASSPTRQGLAGELFF
v_gene: TRBV20-1; abundance: many; d_gene: .; j_gene: TRBJ2-7; CDR3nt: TGCAGTGCTCACCGGGACTCGGGCTACGAGCAGTACTTC; CDR3aa: CSAHRDSGYEQYF
v_gene: TRBV7-9; abundance: many; d_gene: .; j_gene: TRBJ1-4; CDR3nt: TGTGCCAGCAGCCCCCGGGGGGATACAACTAATGAAAAACTGTTTTTT; CDR3aa: CASSPRGDTTNEKLFF
v_gene: TRBV28; abundance: many; d_gene: TRBD1; j_gene: TRBJ2-1; CDR3nt: TGTGCCAGCAGTTCGACAGGGGCTAAACGTTTCTTC; CDR3aa: CASSSTGAKRFF
v_gene: TRBV6-6; abundance: .; d_gene: TRBD2; j_gene: TRBJ2-3; CDR3nt: TGTGCCAGCAGTTCCCGAGGACTAGCGGGAGCAGATACGCAGTATTTT; CDR3aa: CASSSRGLAGADTQYF
v_gene: TRBV29-1; abundance: many; d_gene: TRBD2; j_gene: TRBJ2-1; CDR3nt: TGCAGCGTTGATGCTAGCGGGGGGGCCGGGTCCTACAATGAGCAGTTCTTC; CDR3aa: CSVDASGGAGSYNEQFF
v_gene: TRBV7-9; abundance: .; d_gene: .; j_gene: TRBJ2-4; CDR3nt: TGTGCCAGCAGCCCGTTGCAGGGGGCCAAAAACATTCAGTACTTC; CDR3aa: CASSPLQGAKNIQYF
v_gene: TRBV27; abundance: many; d_gene: .; j_gene: TRBJ2-7; CDR3nt: TGTGCCAGCAGTCCTCAGACAGGCAACGAGCAGTACTTC; CDR3aa: CASSPQTGNEQYF
v_gene: TRBV12-3/TRBV12-4; abundance: .; d_gene: TRBD1; j_gene: TRBJ2-3; CDR3nt: TGTGCCAGCAGACCACAGGGGAGAGGCGGCACAGATACGCAGTATTTT; CDR3aa: CASRPQGRGGTDTQYF
v_gene: TRBV5-1; abundance: many; d_gene: TRBD1; j_gene: TRBJ1-6; CDR3nt: TGCGCCAGCAACCTACCCGTGGAGGGGGCGAATTCACCCCTCCACTTT; CDR3aa: CASNLPVEGANSPLHF
v_gene: TRBV18; abundance: few; d_gene: .; j_gene: TRBJ2-7; CDR3nt: TGTGCCAGCTCACGGGGTCGGCAGGGTGTGTCCTACGAGCAGTACTTC; CDR3aa: CASSRGRQGVSYEQYF
v_gene: TRBV7-2; abundance: few; d_gene: .; j_gene: TRBJ1-6; CDR3nt: TGTGCCAGCGGGGCCCTTATCACCAGTTCACCCCTCCACTTT; CDR3aa: CASGALITSSPLHF
v_gene: TRBV7-2; abundance: many; d_gene: TRBD1; j_gene: TRBJ2-2; CDR3nt: TGTGCCAGCAGCTCCCTGGGGACAGGGTCTCACGGGGAGCTGTTTTTT; CDR3aa: CASSSLGTGSHGELFF
v_gene: TRBV7-2; abundance: many; d_gene: .; j_gene: TRBJ2-2; CDR3nt: TGTGCCAGCAGCTTAGGGCCCCGAGGCACCGGGGAGCTGTTTTTT; CDR3aa: CASSLGPRGTGELFF
v_gene: TRBV7-7; abundance: few; d_gene: .; j_gene: TRBJ2-7; CDR3nt: TGTGCTAGCAGCTTAGCGGCGGGGTTTGAGCAGTACTTC; CDR3aa: CASSLAAGFEQYF
v_gene: TRBV5-4; abundance: .; d_gene: TRBD2; j_gene: TRBJ2-7; CDR3nt: TGTGCCAGCAGCTCAGGACTAGCCGTACCTGGCCGGGAGTACTTC; CDR3aa: CASSSGLAVPGREYF
v_gene: TRBV6-2/TRBV6-3; abundance: .; d_gene: .; j_gene: TRBJ1-2; CDR3nt: TGTGCCAGCAGGTCTGCCTGGGGCTACACCTTC; CDR3aa: CASRSAWGYTF
v_gene: TRBV4-3; abundance: medium-sized; d_gene: .; j_gene: TRBJ2-6; CDR3nt: TGCGCCAGCAGCCAAGAGGCAGGGTCTGGGGCCAACGTCCTGACTTTC; CDR3aa: CASSQEAGSGANVLTF
v_gene: TRBV28; abundance: many; d_gene: .; j_gene: TRBJ1-5; CDR3nt: TGTGCCAGCAGTCCCTGGGGAGGGCCTCAGCCCCAGCATTTT; CDR3aa: CASSPWGGPQPQHF
v_gene: TRBV29-1; abundance: .; d_gene: TRBD1; j_gene: TRBJ2-5; CDR3nt: TGCAGCGCGGACAGGGGGGTCTCAGAGACCCAGTACTTC; CDR3aa: CSADRGVSETQYF
v_gene: TRBV19; abundance: few; d_gene: TRBD1; j_gene: TRBJ1-5; CDR3nt: TGTGCCAGTAGGCACTCGGGGACAGGGATCGCTTTTAATCAGCCCCAGCATTTT; CDR3aa: CASRHSGTGIAFNQPQHF
v_gene: TRBV29-1; abundance: many; d_gene: TRBD1; j_gene: TRBJ1-2; CDR3nt: TGCAGCGTTGCGGGACAGGGCAGCTATGGCTACACCTTC; CDR3aa: CSVAGQGSYGYTF
v_gene: TRBV7-2; abundance: few; d_gene: TRBD2; j_gene: TRBJ2-7; CDR3nt: TGTGCCAGCAGCTTGGCGGGGGGAAGCTCCTACGAGCAGTACTTC; CDR3aa: CASSLAGGSSYEQYF
v_gene: TRBV7-3; abundance: .; d_gene: TRBD1; j_gene: TRBJ2-2; CDR3nt: TGTGCCAGCAGCTTAATCGGGCGTGGGGCCAGGGGGCTTACCGGGGAGCTGTTTTTT; CDR3aa: CASSLIGRGARGLTGELFF
v_gene: TRBV18; abundance: many; d_gene: .; j_gene: TRBJ2-5; CDR3nt: TGTGCCAGCTCACCAGCCGATAGCGTTCGAGAGACCCAGTACTTC; CDR3aa: CASSPADSVRETQYF